This TCR beta chain was observed in a study of blood T cell repertoires in COVID-19. Germline CDR1 and CDR2: SNHLY and FYNNEI. This CDR3 region has 12 residues. Unmatched junction bases numbered 3, after V lost 5 bases and J lost 6 bases. Only in-frame clones appear in the TCRdb table, and some are missing; sequencing was by immunoSEQ multiplex PCR. The sample has about 220,000 clones; 65% to 85% are singletons. This clone has a single count. In terms of age and location, participants ranged from roughly 18 to 95 years and lived in about two dozen US areas. Participant-reported clinical history was the basis for cohort assignment.

Specimen: PBMCs or T cells enriched from blood (not recorded which). The chain links TRBV2 to TRBJ1-1; 7 bases line up with TRBD1. The receptor's source is a woman aged 35 to 49 who had recovered from COVID-19. The CDR3 DNA reads as TGTGCCAGCAGTCAAACAGGGGCTGAAGCTTTCTTT. Protein: CASSQTGAEAFF.